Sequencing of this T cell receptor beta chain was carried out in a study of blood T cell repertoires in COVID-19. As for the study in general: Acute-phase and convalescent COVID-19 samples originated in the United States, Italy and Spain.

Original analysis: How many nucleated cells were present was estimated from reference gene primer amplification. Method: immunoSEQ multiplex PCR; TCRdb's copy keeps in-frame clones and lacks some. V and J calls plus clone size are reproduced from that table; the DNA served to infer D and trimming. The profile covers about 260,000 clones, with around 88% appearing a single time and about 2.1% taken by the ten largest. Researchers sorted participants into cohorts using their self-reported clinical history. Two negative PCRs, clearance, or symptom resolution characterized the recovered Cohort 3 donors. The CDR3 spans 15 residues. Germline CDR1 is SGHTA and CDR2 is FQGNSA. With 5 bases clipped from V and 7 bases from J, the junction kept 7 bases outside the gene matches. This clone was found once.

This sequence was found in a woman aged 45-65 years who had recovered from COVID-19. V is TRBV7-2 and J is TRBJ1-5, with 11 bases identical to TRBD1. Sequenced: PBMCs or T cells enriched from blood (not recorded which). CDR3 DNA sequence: TGTGCCAGCAGCCCAGGACAGGGGGCAGGGCAGCCCCAGCATTTT. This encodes CASSPGQGAGQPQHF.